A single T cell receptor (beta chain) is shown here with its context. Its antigen is unknown. TCRdb's copy holds only in-frame clones and misses some; the assay was immunoSEQ multiplex PCR. This table holds approximately 14,000 clones, 81% found once. This record belongs to a study of immune evolution from preneoplasia to lung adenocarcinoma. Overall study results and limits: Top clone frequencies peaked in normal lung, apparently declining through invasive adenocarcinoma. Later-stage lesions seemingly showed higher T cell density and diversity than normal lung.

With 6 bases removed from V and 4 bases from J, the gap between germline ends came to 15 bases. Germline V lookup: CDR1 SGHTA, CDR2 FQGTGA. The CDR3 covers 14 residues. H&E slides confirmed each diagnosis, reviewed by two pathologists independently. Nucleic acids came from premalignant or tumor cells enriched by macro-dissection. Sequenced material: FFPE minimally invasive lung adenocarcinoma tissue. This receptor was obtained from a person aged 60-79 years with lung adenocarcinoma. The V and J genes are TRBV7-3 and TRBJ1-1, with D maybe TRBD1 (6 bases). CDR3 residues: CASSEGGASTEAFF. The CDR3 DNA reads TGTGCCAGCAGTGAAGGGGGGGCGAGCACTGAAGCTTTCTTT.